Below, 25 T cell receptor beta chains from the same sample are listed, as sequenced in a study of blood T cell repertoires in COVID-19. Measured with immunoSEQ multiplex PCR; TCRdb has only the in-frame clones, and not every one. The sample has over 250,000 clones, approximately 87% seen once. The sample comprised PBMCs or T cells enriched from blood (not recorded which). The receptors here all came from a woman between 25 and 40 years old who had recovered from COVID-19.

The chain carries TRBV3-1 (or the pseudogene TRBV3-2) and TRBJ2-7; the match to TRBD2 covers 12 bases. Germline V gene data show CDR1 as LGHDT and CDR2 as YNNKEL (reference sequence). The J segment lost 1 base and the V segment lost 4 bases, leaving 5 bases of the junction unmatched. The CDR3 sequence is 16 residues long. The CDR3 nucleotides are TGTGCCAGCAGCCGGACTAGCGGGGCTCTATCCTACGAGCAGTACTTC. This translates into CASSRTSGALSYEQYF.

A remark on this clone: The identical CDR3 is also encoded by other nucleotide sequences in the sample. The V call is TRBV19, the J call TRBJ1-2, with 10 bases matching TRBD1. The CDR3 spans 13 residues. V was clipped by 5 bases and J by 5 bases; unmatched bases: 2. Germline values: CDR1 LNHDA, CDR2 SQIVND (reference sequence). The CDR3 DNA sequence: TGTGCCAGTAGTGGGGGACAGGGGTATGGCTACACCTTC. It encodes CASSGGQGYGYTF.

CDR3 coding DNA: TGCGCCAGCAGCTTGGGACGACAGCAAGAGACCCAGTACTTC. It encodes CASSLGRQQETQYF. The J gene is TRBJ2-5, the V gene TRBV5-1; tentatively, D is TRBD1 (5 bases). The CDR3 runs 14 residues. Trimming took 0 bases from V and 2 from J, leaving 8 bases between them. Germline CDR1 reads SGHRS; CDR2 reads YFSETQ.

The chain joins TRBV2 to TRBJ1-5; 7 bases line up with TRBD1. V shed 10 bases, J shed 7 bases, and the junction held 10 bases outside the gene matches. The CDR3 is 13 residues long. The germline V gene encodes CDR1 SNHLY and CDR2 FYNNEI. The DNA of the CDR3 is TGTGCCACGCGAGACAGGGATGACCAGCCCCAGCATTTT. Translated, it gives CATRDRDDQPQHF.

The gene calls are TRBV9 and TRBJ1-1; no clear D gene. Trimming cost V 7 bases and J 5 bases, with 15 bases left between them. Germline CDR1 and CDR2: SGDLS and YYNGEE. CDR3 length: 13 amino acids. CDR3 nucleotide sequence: TGTGCCAGCGTCCAGTACAGTGCGACTGAAGCTTTCTTT. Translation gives CASVQYSATEAFF.

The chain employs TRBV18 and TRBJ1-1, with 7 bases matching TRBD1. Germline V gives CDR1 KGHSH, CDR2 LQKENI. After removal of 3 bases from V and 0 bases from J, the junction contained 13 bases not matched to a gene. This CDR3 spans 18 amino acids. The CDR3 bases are TGTGCCAGCTCACCCACCGGTGCAGGGGGAGTCATGAACACTGAAGCTTTCTTT. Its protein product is CASSPTGAGGVMNTEAFF.

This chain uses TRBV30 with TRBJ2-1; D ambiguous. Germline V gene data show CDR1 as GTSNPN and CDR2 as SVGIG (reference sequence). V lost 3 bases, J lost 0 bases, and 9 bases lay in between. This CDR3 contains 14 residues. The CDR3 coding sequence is TGTGCCTGGAGAAACAGTGGCTCCTACAATGAGCAGTTCTTC. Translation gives CAWRNSGSYNEQFF. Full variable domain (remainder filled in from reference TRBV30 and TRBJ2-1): SQTIHQWPATLVQPVGSPLSLECTVEGTSNPNLYWYRQAAGRGLQLLFYSVGIGQISSEVPQNLSASRPQDRQFILSSKKLLLSDSGFYLCAWRNSGSYNEQFFGPGTRLTVL.

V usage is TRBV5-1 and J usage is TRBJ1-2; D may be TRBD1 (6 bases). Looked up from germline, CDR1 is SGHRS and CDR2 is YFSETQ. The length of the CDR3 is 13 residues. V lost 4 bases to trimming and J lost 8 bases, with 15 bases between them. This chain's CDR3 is CASSPPNREGYTF. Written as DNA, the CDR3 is TGCGCCAGCAGCCCTCCGAACAGGGAGGGCTACACCTTC. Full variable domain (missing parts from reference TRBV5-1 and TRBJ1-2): KAGVTQTPRYLIKTRGQQVTLSCSPISGHRSVSWYQQTPGQGLQFLFEYFSETQRNKGNFPGRFSGRQFSNSRSEMNVSTLELGDSALYLCASSPPNREGYTFGSGTRLTVV.

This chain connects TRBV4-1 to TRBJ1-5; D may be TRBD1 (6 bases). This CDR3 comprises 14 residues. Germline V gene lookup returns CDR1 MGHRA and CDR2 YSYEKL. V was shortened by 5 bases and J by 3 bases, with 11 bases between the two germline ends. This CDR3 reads CASSKQGVNQPQHF. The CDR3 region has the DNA TGCGCCAGCAGCAAACAGGGTGTCAATCAGCCCCAGCATTTT.

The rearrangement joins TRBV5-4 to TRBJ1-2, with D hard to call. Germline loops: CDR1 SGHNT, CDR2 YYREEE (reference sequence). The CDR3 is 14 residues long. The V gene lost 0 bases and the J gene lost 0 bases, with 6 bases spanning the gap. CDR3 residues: CASSLGAANYGYTF. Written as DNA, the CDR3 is TGTGCCAGCAGCTTGGGGGCAGCTAACTATGGCTACACCTTC.

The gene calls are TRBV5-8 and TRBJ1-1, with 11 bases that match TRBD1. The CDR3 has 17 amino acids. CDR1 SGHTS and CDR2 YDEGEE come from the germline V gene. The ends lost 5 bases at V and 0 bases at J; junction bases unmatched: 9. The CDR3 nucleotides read TGTGCCAGCAGTCCGGACAGGGGGCGCTTTCTGAACACTGAAGCTTTCTTT. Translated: CASSPDRGRFLNTEAFF.

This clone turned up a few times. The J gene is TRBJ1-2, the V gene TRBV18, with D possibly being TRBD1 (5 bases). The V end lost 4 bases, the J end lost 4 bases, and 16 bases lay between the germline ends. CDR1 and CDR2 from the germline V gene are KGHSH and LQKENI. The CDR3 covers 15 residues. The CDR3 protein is CASSRDGGAPYGYTF. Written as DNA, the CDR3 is TGTGCCAGCTCACGCGACGGTGGGGCCCCCTATGGCTACACCTTC.

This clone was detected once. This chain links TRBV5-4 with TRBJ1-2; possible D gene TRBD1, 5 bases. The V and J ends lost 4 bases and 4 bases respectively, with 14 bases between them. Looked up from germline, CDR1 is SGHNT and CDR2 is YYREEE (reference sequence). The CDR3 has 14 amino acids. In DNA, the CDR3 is TGTGCCAGCAGCCCCCCCTCGGGGGGCTATGGCTACACCTTC. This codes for CASSPPSGGYGYTF.

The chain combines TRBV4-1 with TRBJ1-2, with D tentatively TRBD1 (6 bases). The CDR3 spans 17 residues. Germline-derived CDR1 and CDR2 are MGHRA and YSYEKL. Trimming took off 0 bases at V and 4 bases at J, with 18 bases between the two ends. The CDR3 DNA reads TGCGCCAGCAGCCAAGAAGGCCTCGGAACAGGGACCTATGGCTACACCTTC. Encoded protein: CASSQEGLGTGTYGYTF.

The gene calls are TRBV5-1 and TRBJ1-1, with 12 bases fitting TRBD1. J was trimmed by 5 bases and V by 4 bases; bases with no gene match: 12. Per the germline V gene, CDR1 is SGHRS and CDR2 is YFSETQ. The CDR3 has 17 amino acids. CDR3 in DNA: TGCGCCAGCAGCACCGGGACAGGGGGCATCGTGGGGACTGAAGCTTTCTTT. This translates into CASSTGTGGIVGTEAFF. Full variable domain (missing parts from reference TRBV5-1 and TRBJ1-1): KAGVTQTPRYLIKTRGQQVTLSCSPISGHRSVSWYQQTPGQGLQFLFEYFSETQRNKGNFPGRFSGRQFSNSRSEMNVSTLELGDSALYLCASSTGTGGIVGTEAFFGQGTRLTVV.

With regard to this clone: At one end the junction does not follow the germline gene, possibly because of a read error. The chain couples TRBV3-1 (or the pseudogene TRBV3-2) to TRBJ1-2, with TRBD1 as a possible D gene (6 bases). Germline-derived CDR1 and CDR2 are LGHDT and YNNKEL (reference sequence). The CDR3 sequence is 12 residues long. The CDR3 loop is CASSLIRQEATF. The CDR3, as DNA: TGTGCCAGCAGCCTGATTCGACAGGAGGCGACGTTC.

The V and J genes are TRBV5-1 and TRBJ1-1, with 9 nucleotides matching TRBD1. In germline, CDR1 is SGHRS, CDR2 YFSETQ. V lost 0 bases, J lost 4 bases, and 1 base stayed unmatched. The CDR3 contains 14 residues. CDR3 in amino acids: CASSLEQGATEAFF. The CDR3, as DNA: TGCGCCAGCAGCTTGGAACAGGGGGCCACTGAAGCTTTCTTT.

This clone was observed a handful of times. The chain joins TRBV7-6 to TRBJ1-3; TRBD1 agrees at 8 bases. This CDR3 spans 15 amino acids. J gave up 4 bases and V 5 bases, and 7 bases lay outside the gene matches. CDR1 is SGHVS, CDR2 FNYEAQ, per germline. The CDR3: CASSGQGLEGNTIYF. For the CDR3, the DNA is TGTGCCAGCAGCGGACAGGGTTTGGAGGGAAACACCATATATTTT.

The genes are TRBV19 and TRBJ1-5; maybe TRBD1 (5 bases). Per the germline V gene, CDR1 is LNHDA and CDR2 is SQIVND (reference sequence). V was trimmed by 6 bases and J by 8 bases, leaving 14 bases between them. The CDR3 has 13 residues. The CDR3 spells CASRYQGSEPQHF. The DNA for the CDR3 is TGTGCCAGTAGATACCAGGGATCCGAGCCCCAGCATTTT. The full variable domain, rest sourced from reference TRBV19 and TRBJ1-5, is DGGITQSPKYLFRKEGQNVTLSCEQNLNHDAMYWYRQDPGQGLRLIYYSQIVNDFQKGDIAEGYSVSREKKESFPLTVTSAQKNPTAFYLCASRYQGSEPQHFGDGTRLSIL.

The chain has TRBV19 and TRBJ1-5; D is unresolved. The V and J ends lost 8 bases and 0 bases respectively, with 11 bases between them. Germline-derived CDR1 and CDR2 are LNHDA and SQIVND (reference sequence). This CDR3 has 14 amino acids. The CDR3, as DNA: TGTGCCAGTGCAGGAGGCAGTAGCAATCAGCCCCAGCATTTT. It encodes CASAGGSSNQPQHF. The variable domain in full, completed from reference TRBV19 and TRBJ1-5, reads DGGITQSPKYLFRKEGQNVTLSCEQNLNHDAMYWYRQDPGQGLRLIYYSQIVNDFQKGDIAEGYSVSREKKESFPLTVTSAQKNPTAFYLCASAGGSSNQPQHFGDGTRLSIL.

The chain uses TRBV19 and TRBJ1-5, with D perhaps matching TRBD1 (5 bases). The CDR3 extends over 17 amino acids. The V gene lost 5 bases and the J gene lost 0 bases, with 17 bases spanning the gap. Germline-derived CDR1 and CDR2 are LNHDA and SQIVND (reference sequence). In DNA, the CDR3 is TGTGCCAGTAGTTCCCCGGGGACTGCACATAGCAATCAGCCCCAGCATTTT. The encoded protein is CASSSPGTAHSNQPQHF.

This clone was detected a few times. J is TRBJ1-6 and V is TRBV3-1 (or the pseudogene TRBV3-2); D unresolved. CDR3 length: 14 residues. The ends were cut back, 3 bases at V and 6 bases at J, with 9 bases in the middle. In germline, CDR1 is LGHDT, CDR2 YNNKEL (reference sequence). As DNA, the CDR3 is TGTGCCAGCAGCCATCGGTCGTCTAATTCACCCCTCCACTTT. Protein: CASSHRSSNSPLHF.

DNA of the CDR3: TGTGCCAGCAGCGCAGGAAAAACAGGGTTGGGGTATGGCTACACCTTC. It is translated as CASSAGKTGLGYGYTF. The chain carries TRBV3-1 (or the pseudogene TRBV3-2) and TRBJ1-2, with D maybe TRBD1 (6 bases). V lost 5 bases and J lost 5, with 21 bases in between. Germline loops: CDR1 LGHDT, CDR2 YNNKEL (reference sequence). CDR3 length: 16 amino acids.

In DNA, the CDR3 is TGTGCCAGCACCACCCCGGGGATTAGCAATCAGCCCCAGCATTTT. It codes for CASTTPGISNQPQHF. The chain carries TRBV6-9 and TRBJ1-5; unclear D gene. The CDR3 totals 15 residues. CDR1 MNHGY and CDR2 SVAAGI come from the germline V gene. V was clipped by 7 bases and J by 0 bases, with 13 bases between them.

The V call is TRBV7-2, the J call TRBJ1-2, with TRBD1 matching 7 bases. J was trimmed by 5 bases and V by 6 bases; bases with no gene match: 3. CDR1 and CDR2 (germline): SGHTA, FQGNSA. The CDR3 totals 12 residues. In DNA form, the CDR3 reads TGTGCCAGCAGTGAACAGGGGTATGGCTACACCTTC. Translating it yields CASSEQGYGYTF.